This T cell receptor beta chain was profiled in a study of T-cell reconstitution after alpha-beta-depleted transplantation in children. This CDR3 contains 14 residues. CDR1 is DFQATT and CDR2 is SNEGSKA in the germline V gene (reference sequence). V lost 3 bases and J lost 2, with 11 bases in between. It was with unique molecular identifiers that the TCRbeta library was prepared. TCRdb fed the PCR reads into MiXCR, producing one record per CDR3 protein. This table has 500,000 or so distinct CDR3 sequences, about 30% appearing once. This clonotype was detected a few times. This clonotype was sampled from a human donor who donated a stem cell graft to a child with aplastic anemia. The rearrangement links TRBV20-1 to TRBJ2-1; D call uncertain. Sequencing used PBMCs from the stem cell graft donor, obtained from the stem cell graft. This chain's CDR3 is CSASLVHTYNEQFF. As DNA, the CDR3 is TGCAGTGCTAGTCTGGTGCACACCTACAATGAGCAGTTCTTC.